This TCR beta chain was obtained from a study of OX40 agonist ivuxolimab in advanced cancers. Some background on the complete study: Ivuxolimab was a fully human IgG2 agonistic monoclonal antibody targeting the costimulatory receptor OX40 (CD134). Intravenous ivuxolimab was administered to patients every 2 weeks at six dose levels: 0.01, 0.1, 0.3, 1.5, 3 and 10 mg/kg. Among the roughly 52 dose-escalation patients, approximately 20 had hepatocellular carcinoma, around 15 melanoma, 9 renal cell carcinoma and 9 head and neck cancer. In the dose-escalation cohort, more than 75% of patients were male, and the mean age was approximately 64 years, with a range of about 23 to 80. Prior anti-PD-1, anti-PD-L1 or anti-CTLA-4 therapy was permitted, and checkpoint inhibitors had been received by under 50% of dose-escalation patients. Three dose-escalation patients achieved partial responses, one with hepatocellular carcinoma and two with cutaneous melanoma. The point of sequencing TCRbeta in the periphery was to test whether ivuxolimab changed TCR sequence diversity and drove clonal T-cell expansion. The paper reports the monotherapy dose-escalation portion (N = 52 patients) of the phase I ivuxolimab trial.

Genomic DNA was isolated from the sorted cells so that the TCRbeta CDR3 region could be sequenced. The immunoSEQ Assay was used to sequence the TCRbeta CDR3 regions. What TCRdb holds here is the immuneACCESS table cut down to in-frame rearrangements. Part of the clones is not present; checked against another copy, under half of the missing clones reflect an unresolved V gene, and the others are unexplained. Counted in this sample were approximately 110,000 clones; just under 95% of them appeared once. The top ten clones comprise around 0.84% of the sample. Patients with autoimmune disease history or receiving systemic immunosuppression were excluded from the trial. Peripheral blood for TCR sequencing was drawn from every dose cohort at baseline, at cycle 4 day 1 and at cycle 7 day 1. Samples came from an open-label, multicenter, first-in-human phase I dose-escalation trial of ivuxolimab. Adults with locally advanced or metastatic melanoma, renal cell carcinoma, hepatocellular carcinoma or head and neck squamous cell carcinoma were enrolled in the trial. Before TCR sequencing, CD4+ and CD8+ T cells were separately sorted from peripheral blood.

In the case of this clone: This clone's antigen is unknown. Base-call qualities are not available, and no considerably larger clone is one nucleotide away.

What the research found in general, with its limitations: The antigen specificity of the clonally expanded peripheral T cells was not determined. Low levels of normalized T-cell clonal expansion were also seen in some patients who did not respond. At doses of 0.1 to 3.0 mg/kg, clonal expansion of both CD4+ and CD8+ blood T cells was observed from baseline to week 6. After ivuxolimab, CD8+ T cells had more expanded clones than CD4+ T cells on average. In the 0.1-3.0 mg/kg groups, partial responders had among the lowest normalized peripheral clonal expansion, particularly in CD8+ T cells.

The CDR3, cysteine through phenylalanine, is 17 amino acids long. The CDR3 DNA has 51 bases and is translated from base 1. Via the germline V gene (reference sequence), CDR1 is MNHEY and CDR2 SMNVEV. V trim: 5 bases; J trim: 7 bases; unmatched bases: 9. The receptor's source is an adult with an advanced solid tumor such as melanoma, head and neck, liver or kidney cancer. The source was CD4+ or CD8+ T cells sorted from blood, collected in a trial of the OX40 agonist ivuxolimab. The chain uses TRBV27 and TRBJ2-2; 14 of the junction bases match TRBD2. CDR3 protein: CASSSRLAGGDDGELFF. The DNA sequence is TGTGCCAGCAGTAGTCGACTAGCGGGAGGGGACGACGGGGAGCTGTTTTTT.